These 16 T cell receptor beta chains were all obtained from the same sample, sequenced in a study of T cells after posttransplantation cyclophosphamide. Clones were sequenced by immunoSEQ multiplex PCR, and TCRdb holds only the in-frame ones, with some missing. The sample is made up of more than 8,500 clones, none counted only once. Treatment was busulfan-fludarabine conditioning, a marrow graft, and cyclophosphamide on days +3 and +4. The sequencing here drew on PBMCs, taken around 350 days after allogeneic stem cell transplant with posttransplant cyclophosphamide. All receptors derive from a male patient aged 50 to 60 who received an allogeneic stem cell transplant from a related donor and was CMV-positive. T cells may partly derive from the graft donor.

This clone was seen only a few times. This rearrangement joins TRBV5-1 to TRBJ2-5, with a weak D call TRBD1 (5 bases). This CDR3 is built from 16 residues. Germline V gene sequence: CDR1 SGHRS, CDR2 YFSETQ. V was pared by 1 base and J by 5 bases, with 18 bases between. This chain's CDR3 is CASSLWGAQVEETQYF. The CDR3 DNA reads TGCGCCAGCAGCTTGTGGGGCGCTCAGGTGGAGGAGACCCAGTACTTC.

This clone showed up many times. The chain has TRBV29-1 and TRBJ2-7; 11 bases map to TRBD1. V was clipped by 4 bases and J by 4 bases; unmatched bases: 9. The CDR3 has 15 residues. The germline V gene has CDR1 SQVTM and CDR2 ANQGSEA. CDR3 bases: TGCAGCGTTGGCTTTCCGGACAGGGGGCTTTACGAGCAGTACTTC. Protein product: CSVGFPDRGLYEQYF.

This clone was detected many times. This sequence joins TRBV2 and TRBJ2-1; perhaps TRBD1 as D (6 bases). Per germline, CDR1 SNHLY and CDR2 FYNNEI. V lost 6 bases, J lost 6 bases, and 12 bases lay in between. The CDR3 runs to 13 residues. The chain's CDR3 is CASRGAVLNEQFF. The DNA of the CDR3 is TGTGCCAGCAGGGGGGCAGTCCTCAATGAGCAGTTCTTC.

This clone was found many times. The CDR3 protein is CASSLGAGNSNQPQHF. The DNA of the CDR3 is TGTGCCAGCAGCTTAGGGGCAGGGAACAGCAATCAGCCCCAGCATTTT. The chain joins TRBV7-9 to TRBJ1-5; D perhaps matches TRBD1 (5 bases). The CDR3 contains 16 residues. The germline CDR1 and CDR2 sequences are SEHNR and FQNEAQ (reference sequence). Trimming shortened V by 1 base and J by 1 base, and 11 bases separated the two germline ends. Together with reference TRBV7-9 and TRBJ1-5, the CDR3 gives the full variable domain: DTGVSQNPRHKITKRGQNVTFRCDPISEHNRLYWYRQTLGQGPEFLTYFQNEAQLEKSRLLSDRFSAERPKGSFSTLEIQRTEQGDSAMYLCASSLGAGNSNQPQHFGDGTRLSIL.

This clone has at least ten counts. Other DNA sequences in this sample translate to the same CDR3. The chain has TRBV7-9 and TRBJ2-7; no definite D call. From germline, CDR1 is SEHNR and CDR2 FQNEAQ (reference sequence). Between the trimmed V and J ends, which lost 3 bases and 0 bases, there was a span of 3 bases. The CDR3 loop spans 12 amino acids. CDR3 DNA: TGTGCCAGCAGCTTGAGCTCCTACGAGCAGTACTTC. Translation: CASSLSSYEQYF.

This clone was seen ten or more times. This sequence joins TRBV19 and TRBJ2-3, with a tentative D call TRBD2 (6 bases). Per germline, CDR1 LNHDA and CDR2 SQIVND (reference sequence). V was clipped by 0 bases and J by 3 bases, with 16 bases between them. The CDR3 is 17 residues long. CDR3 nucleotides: TGTGCCAGTAGTATAGATTCCCCTAGCGTTGGGACAGATACGCAGTATTTT. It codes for CASSIDSPSVGTDTQYF.

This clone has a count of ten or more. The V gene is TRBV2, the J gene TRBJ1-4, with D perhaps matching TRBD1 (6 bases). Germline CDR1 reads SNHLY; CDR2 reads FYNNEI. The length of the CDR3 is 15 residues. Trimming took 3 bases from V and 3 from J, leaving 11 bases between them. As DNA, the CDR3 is TGTGCCAGCAGTGACCTCGGGACACCTAATGAAAAACTGTTTTTT. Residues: CASSDLGTPNEKLFF.

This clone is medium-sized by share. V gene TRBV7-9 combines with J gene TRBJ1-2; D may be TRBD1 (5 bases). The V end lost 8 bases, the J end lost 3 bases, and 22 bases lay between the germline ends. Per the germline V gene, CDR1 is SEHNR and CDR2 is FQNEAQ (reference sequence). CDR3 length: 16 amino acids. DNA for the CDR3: TGTGCCAGCGCCCGATCCGGGGGGATTTTACACTATGGCTACACCTTC. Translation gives CASARSGGILHYGYTF.

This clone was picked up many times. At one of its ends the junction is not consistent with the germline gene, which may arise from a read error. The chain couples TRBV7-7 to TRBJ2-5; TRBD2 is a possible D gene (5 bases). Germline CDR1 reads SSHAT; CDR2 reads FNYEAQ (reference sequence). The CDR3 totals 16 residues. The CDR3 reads CASSLGLAGHQETQYF. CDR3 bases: TGTGCTAGCAGCTTAGGGCTAGCAGGCCACCAAGAGACCCAGTACTTC.

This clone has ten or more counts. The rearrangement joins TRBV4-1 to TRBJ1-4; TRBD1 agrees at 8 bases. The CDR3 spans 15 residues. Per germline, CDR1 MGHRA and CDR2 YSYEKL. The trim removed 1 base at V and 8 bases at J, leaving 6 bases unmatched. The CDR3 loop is CASSQGTGWSEKLFF. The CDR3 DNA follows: TGCGCCAGCAGCCAAGGGACAGGGTGGAGCGAAAAACTGTTTTTT.

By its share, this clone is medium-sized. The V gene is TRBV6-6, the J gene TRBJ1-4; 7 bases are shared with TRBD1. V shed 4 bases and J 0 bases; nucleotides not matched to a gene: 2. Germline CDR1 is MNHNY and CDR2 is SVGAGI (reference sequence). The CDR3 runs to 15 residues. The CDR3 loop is CASSSDRATNEKLFF. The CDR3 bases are TGTGCCAGCAGTTCCGACAGGGCAACTAATGAAAAACTGTTTTTT.

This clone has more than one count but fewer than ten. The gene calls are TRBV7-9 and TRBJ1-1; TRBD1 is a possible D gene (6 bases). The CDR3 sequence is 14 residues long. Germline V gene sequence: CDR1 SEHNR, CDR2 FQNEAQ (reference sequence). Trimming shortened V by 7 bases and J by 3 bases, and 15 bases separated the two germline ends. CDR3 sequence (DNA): TGTGCCAGCAACCCGGGGGGCTTTGACACTGAAGCTTTCTTT. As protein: CASNPGGFDTEAFF.

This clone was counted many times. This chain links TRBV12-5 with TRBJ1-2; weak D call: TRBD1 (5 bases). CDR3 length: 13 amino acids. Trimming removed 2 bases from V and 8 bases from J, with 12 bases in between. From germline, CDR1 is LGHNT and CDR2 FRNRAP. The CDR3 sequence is CASGLQGASGYTF. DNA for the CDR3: TGTGCTAGTGGTTTGCAAGGGGCCTCGGGCTACACCTTC. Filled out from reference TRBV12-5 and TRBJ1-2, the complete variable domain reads DARVTQTPRHKVTEMGQEVTMRCQPILGHNTVFWYRQTMMQGLELLAYFRNRAPLDDSGMPKDRFSAEMPDATLATLKIQPSEPRDSAVYFCASGLQGASGYTFGSGTRLTVV.

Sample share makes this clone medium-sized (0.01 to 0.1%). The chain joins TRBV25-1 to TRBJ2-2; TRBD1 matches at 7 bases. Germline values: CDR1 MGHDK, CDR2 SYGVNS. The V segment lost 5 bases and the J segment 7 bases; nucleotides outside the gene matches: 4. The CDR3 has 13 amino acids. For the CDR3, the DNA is TGTGCCAGCAGTCTTACAGGGGTCGGGGAGCTGTTTTTT. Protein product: CASSLTGVGELFF.

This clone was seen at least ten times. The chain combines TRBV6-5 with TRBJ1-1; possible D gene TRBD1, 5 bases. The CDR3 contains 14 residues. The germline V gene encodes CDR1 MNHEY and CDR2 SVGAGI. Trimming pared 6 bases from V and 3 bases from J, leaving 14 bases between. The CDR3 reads CASSDRWGDTEAFF. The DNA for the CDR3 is TGTGCCAGCAGCGACCGATGGGGGGACACTGAAGCTTTCTTT.

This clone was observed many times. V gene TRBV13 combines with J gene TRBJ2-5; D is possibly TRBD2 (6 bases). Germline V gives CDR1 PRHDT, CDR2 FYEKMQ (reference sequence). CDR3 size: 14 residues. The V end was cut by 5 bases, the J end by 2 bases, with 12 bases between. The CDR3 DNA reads TGTGCCAGCAGCCCCACCGGGGGACAAGAGACCCAGTACTTC. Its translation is CASSPTGGQETQYF.